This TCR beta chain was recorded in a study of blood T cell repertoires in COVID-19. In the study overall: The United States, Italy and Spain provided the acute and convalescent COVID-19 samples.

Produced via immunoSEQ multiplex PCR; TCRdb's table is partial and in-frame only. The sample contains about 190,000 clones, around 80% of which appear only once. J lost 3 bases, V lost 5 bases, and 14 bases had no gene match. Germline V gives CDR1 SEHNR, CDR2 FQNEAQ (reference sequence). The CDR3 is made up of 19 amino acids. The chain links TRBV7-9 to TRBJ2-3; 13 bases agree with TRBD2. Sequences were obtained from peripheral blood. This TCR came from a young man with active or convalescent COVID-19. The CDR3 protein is CASSRGLGLAGVQTDTQYF. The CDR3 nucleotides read TGTGCCAGCAGCCGCGGTTTAGGACTAGCGGGAGTTCAAACAGATACGCAGTATTTT.